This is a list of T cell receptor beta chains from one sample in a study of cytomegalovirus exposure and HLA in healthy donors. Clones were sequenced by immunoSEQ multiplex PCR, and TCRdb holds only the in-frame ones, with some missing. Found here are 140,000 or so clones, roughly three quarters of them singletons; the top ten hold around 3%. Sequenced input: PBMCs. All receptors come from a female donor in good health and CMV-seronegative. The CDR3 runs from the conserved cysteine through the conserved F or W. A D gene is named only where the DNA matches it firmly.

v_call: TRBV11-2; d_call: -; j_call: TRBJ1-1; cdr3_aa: CASSVLQGRNTEAFF
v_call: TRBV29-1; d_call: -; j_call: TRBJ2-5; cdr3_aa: CSVESQAGGEQYF
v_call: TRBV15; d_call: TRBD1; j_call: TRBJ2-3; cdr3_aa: CATSRFHRGSADTQYF
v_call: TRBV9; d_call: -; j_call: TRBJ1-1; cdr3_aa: CASSEIRRGGAEAFF
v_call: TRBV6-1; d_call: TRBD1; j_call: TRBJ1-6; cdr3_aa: CASSNRQGNSPLHF
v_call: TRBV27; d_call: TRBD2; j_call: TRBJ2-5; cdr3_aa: CASSSGTSGIETQYF
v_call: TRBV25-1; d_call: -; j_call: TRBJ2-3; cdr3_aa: CASSPPPGDRNTDTQYF
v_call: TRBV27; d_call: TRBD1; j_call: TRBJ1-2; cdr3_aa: CASSGDSLYGYTF
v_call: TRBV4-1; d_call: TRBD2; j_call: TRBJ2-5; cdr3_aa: CASSQGTSGGRQTQYF
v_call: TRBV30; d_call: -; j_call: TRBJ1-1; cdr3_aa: CAWRVIQGRTEAFF
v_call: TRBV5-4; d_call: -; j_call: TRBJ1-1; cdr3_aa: CASSLDRDKAFF
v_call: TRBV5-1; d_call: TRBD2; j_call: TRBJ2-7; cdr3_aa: CASSAGLAGAAHEQYF
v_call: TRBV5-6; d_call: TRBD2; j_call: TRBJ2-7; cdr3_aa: CASSPWGGLQAQYF
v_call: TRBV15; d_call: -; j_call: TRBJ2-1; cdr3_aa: CATSIFRDNEQFF
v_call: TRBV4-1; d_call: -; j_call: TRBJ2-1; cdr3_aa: CASSQVQYNEQFF
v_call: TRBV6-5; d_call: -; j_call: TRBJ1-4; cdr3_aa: CASSYWQKEKLFF
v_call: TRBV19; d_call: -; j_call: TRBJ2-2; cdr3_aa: CASSILSGQGTGELFF
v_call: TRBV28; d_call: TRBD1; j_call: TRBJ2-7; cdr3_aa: CASRPPGQYYEQYF
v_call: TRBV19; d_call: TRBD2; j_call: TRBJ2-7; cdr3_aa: CASRISGGIYEQYF
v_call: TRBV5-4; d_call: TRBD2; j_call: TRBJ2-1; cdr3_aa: CASSFVGGRAENEQFF
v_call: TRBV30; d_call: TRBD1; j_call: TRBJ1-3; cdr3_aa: CAWSVGQFNTIYF
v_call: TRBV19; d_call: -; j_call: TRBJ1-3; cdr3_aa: CASSIEGSGNTIYF
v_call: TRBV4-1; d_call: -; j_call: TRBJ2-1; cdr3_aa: CASSQDLIADYNEQFF
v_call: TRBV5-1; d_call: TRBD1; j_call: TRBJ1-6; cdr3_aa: CASSLTGDPDNSPLHF
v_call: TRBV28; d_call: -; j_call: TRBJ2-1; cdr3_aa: CASSPGLNEQFF
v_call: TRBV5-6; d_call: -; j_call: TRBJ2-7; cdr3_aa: CASSPIPGPYEQYF
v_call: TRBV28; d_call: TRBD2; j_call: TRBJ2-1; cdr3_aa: CASSSPNGGGWFFQFF
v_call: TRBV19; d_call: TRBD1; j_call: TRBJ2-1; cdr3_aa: CASSILKGQGQHEQFF